This T cell receptor beta chain comes out of a study of T cells after yellow fever vaccination. TCRdb redid the calling of the 5' RACE reads with MiXCR, one entry per CDR3 protein. The data contain hundreds of thousands of distinct CDR3 sequences, under 25% of them seen just once; the ten biggest clones take up roughly an eighth. The CDR3 covers 14 residues. Trimming stripped 5 bases from V and 1 base from J, with 11 bases between. Germline loops: CDR1 SEHNR, CDR2 FQNEAQ (reference sequence). Regarding the study as a whole: Booster samples showed a return of most primary-vaccination clones (almost 97% CD4, 70% to 90% CD8).

In the case of this clonotype: What it recognizes is unknown.

The source of this sequence is a young man who received the YFV17D yellow fever vaccine. The specimen was PBMCs, collected 15 days after the yellow fever booster vaccination. This rearrangement joins TRBV7-9 to TRBJ1-1, with a tentative D call TRBD1 (6 bases). CDR3 bases: TGTGCCAGCAGCCACGGACAGAAGAACACTGAAGCTTTCTTT. Amino acid sequence: CASSHGQKNTEAFF.